This TCR beta chain appears in the sequencing data of a study of cytomegalovirus exposure and HLA in healthy donors. Study-level information: Some 200 million T cells yielded more than 90 million unique TCR beta sequences in earlier analysis.

A multiplex PCR was run with 60 Vbeta primers and 13 Jbeta primers. Sequencing used immunoSEQ multiplex PCR; TCRdb keeps in-frame clones, though not all of them. Of about 190,000 clones in the sample, around 90% were seen once. CDR3 size: 14 residues. Germline V gives CDR1 SGHKS, CDR2 YYEKEE (reference sequence). V shed 0 bases and J shed 3 bases, with 7 bases lying between them. As to this clone: Its antigen remains unidentified.

Regarding the study as a whole: At a 0.05 false discovery rate, a later analysis found 15,000 to 20,000 TCR beta sequences to be associated with HLA alleles. In a later analysis, a genetic analysis reported fewer productive-TCR N-insertions in an Asian-associated ancestry cluster than the cohort average.

This chain connects TRBV5-5 to TRBJ2-1, with unresolved D. The specimen was PBMCs. The sequence came from a boy aged 2 to 9 in good health and CMV-seronegative. CDR3 in amino acids: CASSLELSYNEQFF. CDR3 DNA sequence: TGTGCCAGCAGCTTGGAGCTTAGCTACAATGAGCAGTTCTTC.